This T cell receptor (beta chain) derives from a study of T cell repertoires in ileal Crohn's disease. Sequencing was performed with immunoSEQ multiplex PCR; in TCRdb, only in-frame clones are kept and a portion is missing. The table records about 60,000 clones, approximately 88% of them present only once. V lost 2 bases and J lost 4, with 12 bases in between. The CDR3 contains 15 residues. The germline CDR1 and CDR2 sequences are SGHVS and FNYEAQ. Indicated time point: neoterminal ileum biopsy at postoperative endoscopy, about 6 months after surgery. This rearrangement joins TRBV7-6 to TRBJ1-3; maybe TRBD1 (5 bases). What was sequenced was ileal tissue. This clonotype was sampled from an adult with Crohn's disease. In nucleotides, the CDR3 is TGTGCCAGCAGCTTAACGGGGGAAGGAGGAAACACCATATATTTT. It translates to CASSLTGEGGNTIYF.